Detailed here is one T cell receptor (beta chain). The antigen remains undetermined. This sample stems from a study of OX40 agonist ivuxolimab in advanced cancers. Study details: An agonistic human IgG2 monoclonal antibody against OX40 (CD134) was given. Patients achieving partial responses numbered three: one hepatocellular carcinoma case and two cutaneous melanoma cases. Study observations and caveats: More expanded clones were found, on average, in CD8+ than in CD4+ T cells. Some nonresponders additionally presented with little normalized T-cell clonal expansion.

The CDR3 loop spans 16 amino acids. Germline V gene lookup returns CDR1 GTSNPN and CDR2 SVGIG (reference sequence). Trimming removed 3 bases from V and 6 bases from J; junction bases left unmatched: 12. The data were produced by immunoSEQ multiplex PCR, yet TCRdb's version contains in-frame clones alone and is incomplete. The data hold 53,000 or so clones, with just under 85% observed a single time. This sequence originates from an adult with an advanced solid tumor such as melanoma, head and neck, liver or kidney cancer. This sequence joins TRBV30 and TRBJ1-5; 9 positions agree with TRBD1. This specimen was CD4+ or CD8+ T cells sorted from blood, taken in a trial of the OX40 agonist ivuxolimab. CDR3 sequence (DNA): TGTGCCTGGAGCCCGCCGGGACAGGGAAGGGGTCAGCCCCAGCATTTT. It codes for CAWSPPGQGRGQPQHF.